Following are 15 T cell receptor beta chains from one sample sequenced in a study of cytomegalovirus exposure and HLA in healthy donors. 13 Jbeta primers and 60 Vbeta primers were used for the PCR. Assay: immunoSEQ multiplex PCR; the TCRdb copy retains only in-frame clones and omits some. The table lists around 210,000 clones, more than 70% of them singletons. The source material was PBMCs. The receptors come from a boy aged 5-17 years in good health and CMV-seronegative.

The CDR3 here is CAWSVTGYTEAFF. The CDR3 nucleotides are TGTGCCTGGAGTGTGACGGGATACACTGAAGCTTTCTTT. The chain is built from TRBV30 and TRBJ1-1; D gene unclear. This CDR3 comprises 13 residues. Trimming shortened V by 0 bases and J by 3 bases, and 8 bases separated the two germline ends. CDR1 is GTSNPN and CDR2 is SVGIG in the germline V gene (reference sequence).

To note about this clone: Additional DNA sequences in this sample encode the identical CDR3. In DNA form, the CDR3 reads TGTGCCAGCAGCGTCAGCGGGGGGTCCTACAATGAGCAGTTCTTC. Protein: CASSVSGGSYNEQFF. The V and J genes are TRBV9 and TRBJ2-1; 9 bases are shared with TRBD2. This CDR3 is 15 amino acids long. The germline gives CDR1 SGDLS, CDR2 YYNGEE. The V and J ends lost 2 bases and 1 base, in that order; junction bases with no gene match: 1.

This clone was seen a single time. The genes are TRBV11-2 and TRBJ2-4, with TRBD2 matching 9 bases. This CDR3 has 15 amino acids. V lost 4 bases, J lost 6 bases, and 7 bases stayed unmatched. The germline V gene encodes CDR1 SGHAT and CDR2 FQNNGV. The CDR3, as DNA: TGTGCCAGCAGCTCTCTAGCGGGGATGGGAAACATTCAGTACTTC. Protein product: CASSSLAGMGNIQYF.

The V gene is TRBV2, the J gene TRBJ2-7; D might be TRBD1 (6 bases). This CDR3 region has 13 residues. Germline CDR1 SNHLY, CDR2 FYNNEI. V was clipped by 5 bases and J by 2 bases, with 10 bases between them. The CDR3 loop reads CASSWTATYEQYF. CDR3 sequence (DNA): TGTGCCAGCAGTTGGACAGCCACCTACGAGCAGTACTTC.

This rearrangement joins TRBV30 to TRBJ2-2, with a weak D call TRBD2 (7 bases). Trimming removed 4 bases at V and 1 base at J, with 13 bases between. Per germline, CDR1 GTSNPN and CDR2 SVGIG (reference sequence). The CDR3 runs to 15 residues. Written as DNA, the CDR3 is TGTGCCTGGATTCACGGGGGGCAGAACACCGGGGAGCTGTTTTTT. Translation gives CAWIHGGQNTGELFF.

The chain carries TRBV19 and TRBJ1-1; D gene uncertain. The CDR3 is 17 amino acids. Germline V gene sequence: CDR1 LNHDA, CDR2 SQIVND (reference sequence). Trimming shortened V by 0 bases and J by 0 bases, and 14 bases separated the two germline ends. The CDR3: CASSIERPAAMNTEAFF. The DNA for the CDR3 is TGTGCCAGTAGTATAGAGAGGCCGGCAGCTATGAACACTGAAGCTTTCTTT.

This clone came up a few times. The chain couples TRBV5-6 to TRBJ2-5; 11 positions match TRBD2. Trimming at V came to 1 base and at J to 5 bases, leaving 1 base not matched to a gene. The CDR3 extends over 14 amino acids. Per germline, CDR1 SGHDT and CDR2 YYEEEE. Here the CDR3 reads CASSLTSGGETQYF. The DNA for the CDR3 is TGTGCCAGCAGCTTGACTAGCGGGGGCGAGACCCAGTACTTC.

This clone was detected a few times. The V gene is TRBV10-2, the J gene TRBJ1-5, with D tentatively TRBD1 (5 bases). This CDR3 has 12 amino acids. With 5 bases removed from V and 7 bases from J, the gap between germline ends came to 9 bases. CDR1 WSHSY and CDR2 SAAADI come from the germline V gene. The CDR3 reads CASSRWGQPQHF. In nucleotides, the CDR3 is TGCGCCAGCAGTCGATGGGGCCAGCCCCAGCATTTT.

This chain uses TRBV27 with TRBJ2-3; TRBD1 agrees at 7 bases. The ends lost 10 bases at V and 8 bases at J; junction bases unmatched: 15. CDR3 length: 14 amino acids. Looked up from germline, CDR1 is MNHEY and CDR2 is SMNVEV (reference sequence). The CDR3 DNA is TGTGCCACACAACAGGGGAGTTACGCCCGTACGCAGTATTTT. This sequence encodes CATQQGSYARTQYF.

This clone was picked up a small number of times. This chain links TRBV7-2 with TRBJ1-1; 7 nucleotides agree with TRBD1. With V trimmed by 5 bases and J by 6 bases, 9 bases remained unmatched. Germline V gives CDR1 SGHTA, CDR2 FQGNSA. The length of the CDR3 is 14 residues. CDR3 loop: CASSDRTGVPEAFF. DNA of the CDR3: TGTGCCAGCAGCGACAGAACAGGGGTCCCTGAAGCTTTCTTT. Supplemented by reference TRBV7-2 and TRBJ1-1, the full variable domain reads GAGVSQSPSNKVTEKGKDVELRCDPISGHTALYWYRQSLGQGLEFLIYFQGNSAPDKSGLPSDRFSAERTGGSVSTLTIQRTQQEDSAVYLCASSDRTGVPEAFFGQGTRLTVV.

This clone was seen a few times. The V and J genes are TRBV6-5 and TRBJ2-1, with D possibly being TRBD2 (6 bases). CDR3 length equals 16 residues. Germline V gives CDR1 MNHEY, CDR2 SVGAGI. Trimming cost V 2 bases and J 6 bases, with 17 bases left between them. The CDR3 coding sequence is TGTGCCAGCAGTTACACGGGACTCCGACCTCGCAATGAGCAGTTCTTC. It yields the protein CASSYTGLRPRNEQFF.

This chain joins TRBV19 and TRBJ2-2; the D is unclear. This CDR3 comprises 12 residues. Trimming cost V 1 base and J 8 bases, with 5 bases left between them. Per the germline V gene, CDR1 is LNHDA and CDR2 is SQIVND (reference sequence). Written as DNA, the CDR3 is TGTGCCAGTAGTATAGTTGAGGGGGAGCTGTTTTTT. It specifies CASSIVEGELFF.

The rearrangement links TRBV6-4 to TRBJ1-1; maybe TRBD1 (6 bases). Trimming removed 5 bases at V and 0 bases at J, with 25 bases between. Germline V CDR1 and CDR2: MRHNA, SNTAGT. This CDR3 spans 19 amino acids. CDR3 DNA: TGTGCCAGCAGTCGAGGGGGAGGGGCCGCGCCTCATATGAACACTGAAGCTTTCTTT. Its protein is CASSRGGGAAPHMNTEAFF.

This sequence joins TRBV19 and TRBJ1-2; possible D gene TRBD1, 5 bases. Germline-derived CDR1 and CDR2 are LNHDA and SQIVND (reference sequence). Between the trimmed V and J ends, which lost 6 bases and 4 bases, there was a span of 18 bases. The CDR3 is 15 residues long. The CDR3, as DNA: TGTGCCAGTAGAAGACAGACAGCCTTTTTCTATGGCTACACCTTC. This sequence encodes CASRRQTAFFYGYTF.

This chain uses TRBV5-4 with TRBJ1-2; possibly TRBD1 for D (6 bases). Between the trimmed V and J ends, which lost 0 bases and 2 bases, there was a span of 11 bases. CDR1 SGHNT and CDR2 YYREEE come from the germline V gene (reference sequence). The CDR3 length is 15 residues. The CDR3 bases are TGTGCCAGCAGCTTGGGAATGGGGGCGAACTATGGCTACACCTTC. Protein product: CASSLGMGANYGYTF.